Listed below are T cell receptor beta chains from one sample, sequenced in a study of technical replicates of blood from a handful of donors. Assay used: immunoSEQ multiplex PCR; TCRdb lists only in-frame clones, some missing. In the table there are around 72,000 clones, roughly nine tenths of which are singletons. Sequenced material: T cells isolated from PBMCs. These receptors came from a human donor in good health. Some clones in this sample may be carry-over from other donors' samples. Both conserved end residues are part of each CDR3. A D gene is named only where the DNA matches it firmly. Clone size, where shown, is once, few, many, or a class for clones that have expanded.

V: TRBV15; size: NA; D: TRBD2; length: 17; J: TRBJ2-7; DNA: TGTGCCACCAGCAGCGCCAAAGCGGGAGGCCCCTTAGCGGAGCAGTACTTC; CDR3: CATSSAKAGGPLAEQYF
V: TRBV5-1; size: once; D: NA; length: 16; J: TRBJ2-2; DNA: TGCGCCAGCAGCCCCCGTTGGGACACGAACACCGGGGAGCTGTTTTTT; CDR3: CASSPRWDTNTGELFF
V: TRBV4-2; size: NA; D: NA; length: 15; J: TRBJ2-7; DNA: TGTGCCAGCAGCCAAGTGGACAGTCCCTCCTACGAGCAGTACTTC; CDR3: CASSQVDSPSYEQYF
V: TRBV29-1; size: once; D: TRBD2; length: 15; J: TRBJ2-3; DNA: TGCAGCGTTGAAGATTCTGCGGGGGGCCCGTTTACGCAGTATTTT; CDR3: CSVEDSAGGPFTQYF
V: TRBV6-1; size: NA; D: NA; length: 16; J: TRBJ2-3; DNA: TGTGCCAGCAGTGAAATGGCGGGCCTCGAGATGGGTACGCAGTATTTT; CDR3: CASSEMAGLEMGTQYF
V: TRBV6-5; size: NA; D: NA; length: 14; J: TRBJ1-3; DNA: TGTGCCAGCAGTTACGCCGGCTCTGGAAACACCATATATTTT; CDR3: CASSYAGSGNTIYF
V: TRBV30; size: NA; D: NA; length: 11; J: TRBJ2-3; DNA: TGTGCCTGGCAATCCACAGATACGCAGTATTTT; CDR3: CAWQSTDTQYF
V: TRBV19; size: NA; D: TRBD2; length: 17; J: TRBJ2-1; DNA: TGTGCCAGTAGTCGGCTAGCGGGAGGGAGCTCCTACAATGAGCAGTTCTTC; CDR3: CASSRLAGGSSYNEQFF
V: TRBV7-8; size: NA; D: TRBD2; length: 19; J: TRBJ2-2; DNA: TGTGCCAGCAGCCCCCCACGGACTAGCGGGAGGGGGAACACCGGGGAGCTGTTTTTT; CDR3: CASSPPRTSGRGNTGELFF
V: TRBV10-1; size: NA; D: NA; length: 14; J: TRBJ1-4; DNA: TGCGCCAGCAGTGTGGGCAGGCTTAATGAAAAACTGTTTTTT; CDR3: CASSVGRLNEKLFF
V: TRBV4-1; size: NA; D: TRBD2; length: 17; J: TRBJ2-2; DNA: TGCGCCAGCAGCCAAGGGGCGGGAGGGAGGAACACCGGGGAGCTGTTTTTT; CDR3: CASSQGAGGRNTGELFF
V: TRBV23-1; size: NA; D: TRBD1; length: 19; J: TRBJ1-5; DNA: TGCGCCAGCAGCCCTCAGGACAGGGGACCCCCTTGGAGCAATCAGCCCCAGCATTTT; CDR3: CASSPQDRGPPWSNQPQHF
V: TRBV5-1; size: NA; D: TRBD2; length: 18; J: TRBJ2-3; DNA: TGCGCCAGCAGCCAGACTAGCGGGGGGGCCCCGGCCACAGATACGCAGTATTTT; CDR3: CASSQTSGGAPATDTQYF
V: TRBV19; size: NA; D: TRBD1; length: 17; J: TRBJ2-7; DNA: TGTGCCAGTAGTGCACGGGACAGTTTTACCTACTTTTACGAGCAGTACTTC; CDR3: CASSARDSFTYFYEQYF
V: TRBV5-1; size: NA; D: NA; length: 14; J: TRBJ2-6; DNA: TGCGCCACCGGAGGGGGCGCTGGGGCCAACGTCCTGACTTTC; CDR3: CATGGGAGANVLTF
V: TRBV5-4; size: NA; D: NA; length: 13; J: TRBJ2-7; DNA: TGTGCCAGCCGCGGACAGAGCTCCTACGAGCAGTACTTC; CDR3: CASRGQSSYEQYF
V: TRBV10-1; size: NA; D: TRBD1; length: 14; J: TRBJ1-2; DNA: TGCGCCACCACCGTCCCTGACAGGGTATATGGCTACACCTTC; CDR3: CATTVPDRVYGYTF
V: TRBV9; size: NA; D: TRBD2; length: 15; J: TRBJ2-7; DNA: TGTGCCAGCAGCCCCCTTCGGGAGGGCCTGCTCGAGCAGTACTTC; CDR3: CASSPLREGLLEQYF
V: TRBV9; size: NA; D: TRBD1; length: 17; J: TRBJ1-4; DNA: TGTGCCAGCAGCCCCACCCCTGGCAGGGGGCTGGGTGAAAAACTGTTTTTT; CDR3: CASSPTPGRGLGEKLFF
V: TRBV28; size: NA; D: TRBD2; length: 18; J: TRBJ2-5; DNA: TGTGCCAGCAGTCCTGATAGCGGGAGGGCCTTTTTCCAAGAGACCCAGTACTTC; CDR3: CASSPDSGRAFFQETQYF
V: TRBV28; size: once; D: NA; length: 11; J: TRBJ2-7; DNA: TGTGCCAGCAGTTCGGTCTACGAGCAGTACTTC; CDR3: CASSSVYEQYF
V: TRBV19; size: NA; D: NA; length: 15; J: TRBJ1-2; DNA: TGTGCCAGTAGTGTTTCCTACAGGGACAACTATGGCTACACCTTC; CDR3: CASSVSYRDNYGYTF
V: TRBV5-1; size: NA; D: TRBD2; length: 13; J: TRBJ2-1; DNA: TGCGCCAGCAGGAGGCGGGAGAACAATGAGCAGTTCTTC; CDR3: CASRRRENNEQFF
V: TRBV7-8; size: NA; D: TRBD1; length: 15; J: TRBJ2-2; DNA: TGTGCCAGCAAGGGCCGCAGGGGGCTCACCGGGGAGCTGTTTTTT; CDR3: CASKGRRGLTGELFF
V: TRBV27; size: few; D: NA; length: 15; J: TRBJ1-1; DNA: TGTGCCAGCAGTTTATCAGTCCTGTTGACAGCCGAAGCTTTCTTT; CDR3: CASSLSVLLTAEAFF
V: TRBV29-1; size: NA; D: TRBD2; length: 15; J: TRBJ2-2; DNA: TGCAGCGTTGATGGACTAGCGGGAGCCACCGGGGAGCTGTTTTTT; CDR3: CSVDGLAGATGELFF
V: TRBV29-1; size: once; D: TRBD2; length: 16; J: TRBJ2-3; DNA: TGCAGCGTTGAAGGCCCGGGACTAGCGGGGACAGATACGCAGTATTTT; CDR3: CSVEGPGLAGTDTQYF
V: TRBV7-9; size: once; D: NA; length: 11; J: TRBJ1-2; DNA: TGTGCCAGCTCGTCGGGATATGGCTACACCTTC; CDR3: CASSSGYGYTF
V: TRBV21-1; size: NA; D: NA; length: 17; J: TRBJ1-5; DNA: TGTGCCAGCAGCAAAAGCCACAGGGGGCGCGTGGATCAGCCCCAGCATTTT; CDR3: CASSKSHRGRVDQPQHF
V: TRBV7-9; size: NA; D: NA; length: 15; J: TRBJ2-3; DNA: TGTGCCAGCAGCTTAGAGACGGGATACACAGATACGCAGTATTTT; CDR3: CASSLETGYTDTQYF
V: TRBV7-9; size: NA; D: TRBD1; length: 13; J: TRBJ1-1; DNA: TGTGCCAGCAGCCCGACCCGACAGGGAGAAGCTTTCTTT; CDR3: CASSPTRQGEAFF
V: TRBV7-9; size: NA; D: NA; length: 15; J: TRBJ1-2; DNA: TGTGCCAGCAGCTTAGGAACAGGGATTAACTATGGCTACACCTTC; CDR3: CASSLGTGINYGYTF
V: TRBV6-5; size: NA; D: NA; length: 16; J: TRBJ2-3; DNA: TGTGCCAGCAGTTACTCGACTGGCGAGAGCACAGATACGCAGTATTTT; CDR3: CASSYSTGESTDTQYF
V: TRBV27; size: NA; D: TRBD1; length: 16; J: TRBJ2-7; DNA: TGTGCCAGCAGTTTAACCCGGGACAGCCTAACCTACGAGCAGTACTTC; CDR3: CASSLTRDSLTYEQYF
V: TRBV9; size: NA; D: NA; length: 12; J: TRBJ1-2; DNA: TGTGCCAGCAACCGACAGGAATATGGCTACACCTTC; CDR3: CASNRQEYGYTF
V: TRBV9; size: NA; D: NA; length: 16; J: TRBJ2-1; DNA: TGTGCCAGCAGCGTAGAGCGGGGACATGCATACAATGAGCAGTTCTTC; CDR3: CASSVERGHAYNEQFF
V: TRBV4-1; size: few; D: NA; length: 14; J: TRBJ2-6; DNA: TGCGCCAGCAGCCGAGTCTCTGGGGCCAACGTCCTGACTTTC; CDR3: CASSRVSGANVLTF
V: TRBV7-8; size: NA; D: NA; length: 12; J: TRBJ1-1; DNA: TGTGCCAGCAGCTTCGGGAGCGCTGAAGCTTTCTTT; CDR3: CASSFGSAEAFF
V: TRBV4-1; size: NA; D: TRBD2; length: 16; J: TRBJ2-1; DNA: TGCGCCAGCAGCCAAGCCGGGACTAGCGGATACAATGAGCAGTTCTTC; CDR3: CASSQAGTSGYNEQFF
V: TRBV5-4; size: NA; D: TRBD1; length: 16; J: TRBJ2-2; DNA: TGTGCCAGCAGCTTGAAAACAGGGGGGAACACCGGGGAGCTGTTTTTT; CDR3: CASSLKTGGNTGELFF
V: TRBV5-5; size: NA; D: NA; length: 15; J: TRBJ2-1; DNA: TGTGCCAGCAGCTTGGAAGTAGTGTCCTACAATGAGCAGTTCTTC; CDR3: CASSLEVVSYNEQFF
V: TRBV7-3; size: NA; D: TRBD2; length: 19; J: TRBJ2-1; DNA: TGTGCCAGCAGCTTAACGCCGAGGACTAGCGGGGGGGCAGGCAATGAGCAGTTCTTC; CDR3: CASSLTPRTSGGAGNEQFF
V: TRBV14; size: NA; D: TRBD2; length: 15; J: TRBJ2-1; DNA: TGTGCCAGCAGCCGACTAGCGGGAGGGGGGGGTGAGCAGTTCTTC; CDR3: CASSRLAGGGGEQFF
V: TRBV4-1; size: NA; D: NA; length: 15; J: TRBJ2-1; DNA: TGCGCCAGCAGCCAAGATTGGCCCCAGCGGAATGAGCAGTTCTTC; CDR3: CASSQDWPQRNEQFF
V: TRBV30; size: NA; D: NA; length: 13; J: TRBJ2-5; DNA: TGTGCCTGGAGTGTGGGCTCGCAAGAGACCCAGTACTTC; CDR3: CAWSVGSQETQYF
V: TRBV19; size: NA; D: TRBD1; length: 16; J: TRBJ1-2; DNA: TGTGCCAGTAGTACGGGGACAGAAAATTACCCTTATGGCTACACCTTC; CDR3: CASSTGTENYPYGYTF
V: TRBV28; size: NA; D: TRBD1; length: 12; J: TRBJ2-1; DNA: TGTGCCTCTCTGGGGGACAGCAATGAGCAGTTCTTC; CDR3: CASLGDSNEQFF